Given below is one TCR beta chain in context. CDR3 length: 15 amino acids. V lost 5 bases to trimming and J lost 3 bases, with 15 bases between them. Germline CDR1 is SGHVS and CDR2 is FNYEAQ. This specimen belongs to a study of blood T cell repertoires in COVID-19. TCRdb's table, derived via immunoSEQ multiplex PCR, lists solely in-frame clones and lacks some. The sample lists about 110,000 clones; roughly 80% were seen once. This sequence joins TRBV7-6 and TRBJ2-3, with TRBD2 as a possible D gene (6 bases). The sequence was collected from a woman of 80 years or more with acute or convalescent COVID-19. The sample was peripheral blood. CDR3 nucleotide sequence: TGTGCCAGCAGCCCCGGGGGAATCGGGACAGATACGCAGTATTTT. This encodes CASSPGGIGTDTQYF.